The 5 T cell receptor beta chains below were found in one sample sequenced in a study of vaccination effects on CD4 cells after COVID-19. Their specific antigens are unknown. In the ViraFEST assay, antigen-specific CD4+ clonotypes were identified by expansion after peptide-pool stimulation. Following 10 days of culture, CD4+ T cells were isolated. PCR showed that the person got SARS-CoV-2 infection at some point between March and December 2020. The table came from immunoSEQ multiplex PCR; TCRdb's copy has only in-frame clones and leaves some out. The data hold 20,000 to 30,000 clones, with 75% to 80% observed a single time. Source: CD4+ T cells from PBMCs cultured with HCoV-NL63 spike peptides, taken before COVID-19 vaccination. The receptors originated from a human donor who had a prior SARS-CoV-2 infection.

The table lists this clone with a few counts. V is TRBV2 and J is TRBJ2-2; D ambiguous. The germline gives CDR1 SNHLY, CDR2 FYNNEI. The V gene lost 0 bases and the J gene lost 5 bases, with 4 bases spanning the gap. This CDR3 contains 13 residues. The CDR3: CASSEAGTGELFF. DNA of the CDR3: TGTGCCAGCAGTGAAGCAGGGACCGGGGAGCTGTTTTTT.

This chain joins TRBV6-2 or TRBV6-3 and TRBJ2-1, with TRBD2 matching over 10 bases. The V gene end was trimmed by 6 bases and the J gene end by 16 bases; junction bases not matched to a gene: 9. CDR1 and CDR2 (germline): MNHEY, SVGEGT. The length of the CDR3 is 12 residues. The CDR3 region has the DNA TGTGCCAGCAGCCACGCTAGCGGGAGTTTCTTCTTC. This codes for CASSHASGSFFF.

The CDR3 loop is CASSSGGTSERYSTDTQYF. The CDR3 region has the DNA TGTGCCAGCAGCTCCGGGGGGACTAGCGAACGTTATAGCACAGATACGCAGTATTTT. V usage is TRBV7-3 and J usage is TRBJ2-3; TRBD2 agrees at 10 bases. The CDR3 consists of 19 residues. The germline V gene has CDR1 SGHTA and CDR2 FQGTGA. The V and J ends lost 4 bases and 0 bases, in that order; junction bases with no gene match: 13.

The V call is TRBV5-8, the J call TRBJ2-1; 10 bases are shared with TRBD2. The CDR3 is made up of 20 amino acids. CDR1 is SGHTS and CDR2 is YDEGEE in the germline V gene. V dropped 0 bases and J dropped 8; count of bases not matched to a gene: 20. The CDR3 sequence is CASSLASWGSGRGKSYEQFF. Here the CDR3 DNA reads TGTGCCAGCAGCTTGGCCTCCTGGGGGAGCGGGAGGGGAAAGAGTTATGAGCAGTTCTTC.

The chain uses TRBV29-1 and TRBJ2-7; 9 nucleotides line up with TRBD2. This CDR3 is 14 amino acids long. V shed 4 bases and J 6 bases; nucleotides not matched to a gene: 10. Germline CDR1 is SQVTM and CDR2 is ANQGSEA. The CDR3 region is CSVAGSGSVSEQYF. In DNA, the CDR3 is TGCAGCGTTGCCGGTAGCGGGAGTGTCTCCGAGCAGTACTTC.